This is a list of T cell receptor beta chains from one sample in a study of cytomegalovirus exposure and HLA in healthy donors. Sequenced by immunoSEQ multiplex PCR; TCRdb stores in-frame clones only, minus some. This table lists 50,000 to 55,000 clones. The sequenced sample consisted of PBMCs. These receptors were obtained from a woman aged 55-75 years in good health and CMV-seropositive. The CDR3 runs from the conserved cysteine through the conserved F or W. D genes are given only for firm matches.

cdr3_nt cdr3_aa d_call j_call v_call
TGTGCCAGTAGAAACGCGGGGATCTCCTATAATTCACCCCTCCACTTT CASRNAGISYNSPLHF NA TRBJ1-6 TRBV19
TGCGCCAGCAGCCGACAGGGTGACTCTGGAAACACCATATATTTT CASSRQGDSGNTIYF TRBD1 TRBJ1-3 TRBV5-1
TGCGCCAGCAGCTTGTCAGGGGAAGGGGGCTACACCTTC CASSLSGEGGYTF NA TRBJ1-2 TRBV5-1
TGTGCCAGCCGAACAACAGGGGGAGAAAAGGGCTACACCTTC CASRTTGGEKGYTF TRBD1 TRBJ1-2 TRBV6-5
TGTGCCAGCAGCTTGCCGACAGGGGGTCCCTATGGCTACACCTTC CASSLPTGGPYGYTF TRBD1 TRBJ1-2 TRBV5-4
TGTGCCAGCAGCCCAGCCGGGGGGCGGCCTGAAGCTTTCTTT CASSPAGGRPEAFF NA TRBJ1-1 TRBV7-8
TGTGCCAGCTCCCTCTCCGGGACAGCTAGCAATCAGCCCCAGCATTTT CASSLSGTASNQPQHF TRBD1 TRBJ1-5 TRBV18
TGTGCCAGTAGTATTTTCGCAGGGCAGGATGGCTACACCTTC CASSIFAGQDGYTF NA TRBJ1-2 TRBV19
TGTGCCAGCAGCTGGGGACAGGGAGGGAACTATGGCTACACCTTC CASSWGQGGNYGYTF TRBD1 TRBJ1-2 TRBV5-6
TGCGCCAGCAGCTTGTTCCCCGAGAATCAGCCCCAGCATTTT CASSLFPENQPQHF NA TRBJ1-5 TRBV5-1
TGTGCCAGCAGACATGGACAGGCGAACACTGAAGCTTTCTTT CASRHGQANTEAFF TRBD1 TRBJ1-1 TRBV7-2
TGTGCCAGTAGTATGGGCGTGGGGGGAGGTGAGACCCAGTACTTC CASSMGVGGGETQYF NA TRBJ2-5 TRBV19
TGTGCCAGCAGTGAGGGTCAGCGCGAGCAGTACTTC CASSEGQREQYF NA TRBJ2-7 TRBV25-1
TGTGCCAGCAGCACCCACTCGGGGGTGAACACTGAAGCTTTCTTT CASSTHSGVNTEAFF NA TRBJ1-1 TRBV9
TGTGCCAGCAGTTCTAACAGGAACACTGAAGCTTTCTTT CASSSNRNTEAFF NA TRBJ1-1 TRBV27
TGCAGTGATGGGGGGATCTCCTACAATGAGCAGTTCTTC CSDGGISYNEQFF NA TRBJ2-1 TRBV29-1
TGTGCCAGCAGCTCCGGGGGGGCCTTTAATGAAAAACTGTTTTTT CASSSGGAFNEKLFF NA TRBJ1-4 TRBV13
TGTGCCAGCAGCCCTCTGATCGGGGTTGGTACTGAAGCTTTCTTT CASSPLIGVGTEAFF NA TRBJ1-1 TRBV9
TGCGCCAGCAGCTTATACGGGGATCCCACTTCACCCCTCCACTTT CASSLYGDPTSPLHF NA TRBJ1-6 TRBV5-1
TGTGCCACCCAGGACAGGTCAGAAGCTTTCTTT CATQDRSEAFF TRBD1 TRBJ1-1 TRBV6-6